Listed below are T cell receptor beta chains from one sample, sequenced in a study of Ad26.COV2.S vaccination and SARS-CoV-2 variants. Generated by immunoSEQ multiplex PCR, the TCRdb table keeps only in-frame clones and is missing some. The data contain about 440,000 clones, less than 95% of them singletons. The sample was peripheral blood, taken in a trial of Ad26.COV2.S vaccine versus placebo. All receptors derive from a person between 18 and 60 years old who received the Ad26.COV2.S COVID-19 vaccine or a placebo. CDR3s include the opening cysteine and the closing phenylalanine or tryptophan. Fields, in order: J gene, D gene, V gene, clone size, CDR3 DNA, CDR3 protein. The D gene is left open where the match is weak. A row's size may be missing; if present it is once, few, many or a size class.

>TRBJ2-1|TRBD1|TRBV5-1|NA
TGCGCCAGCAGCCCCCAAGGACAGGGGGCGTATGAGCAGTTCTTC
CASSPQGQGAYEQFF
>TRBJ2-7|NA|TRBV6-5|NA
TGTGCCAGCAGTTACGGGGGGACGAAGCAGTACTTC
CASSYGGTKQYF
>TRBJ2-3|TRBD2|TRBV10-3|NA
TGTGCCGTCTGGACTAGCGGTCGCACAGATACGCAGTATTTT
CAVWTSGRTDTQYF
>TRBJ1-2|NA|TRBV30|NA
TGTGCCTGGACCCGTAGCTCGTTAAGTGGCTACACCTTC
CAWTRSSLSGYTF
>TRBJ2-5|TRBD1|TRBV24-1|NA
TGTGCCACCACCCGGACAGGGGAAGAGACCCAGTACTTC
CATTRTGEETQYF
>TRBJ2-5|TRBD1|TRBV19|NA
TGTGCCAGTAATCCGGCAGGGGGAGAGACCCAGTACTTC
CASNPAGGETQYF
>TRBJ2-3|NA|TRBV25-1|NA
TGTGCCAGCAGTGAATTTGGCGAGGATACGCAGTATTTT
CASSEFGEDTQYF
>TRBJ2-5|TRBD2|TRBV28|NA
TGTGCCAGCAGTTTACCATTTCCGGGACTAGCGGGAAGAGAGACCCAGTACTTC
CASSLPFPGLAGRETQYF
>TRBJ2-1|TRBD2|TRBV14|NA
TGTGCCAGCAGCCAGACAAAGGGACTAGCGGAGGGCTCCTACAATGAGCAGTTCTTC
CASSQTKGLAEGSYNEQFF
>TRBJ2-5|NA|TRBV14|once
TGTGCCAGCAGCCCCTCGACATGGGAGACCCAGTACTTC
CASSPSTWETQYF
>TRBJ2-3|TRBD1|TRBV10-3|NA
TGTGCCACCCGACCGGCGGACAGGGCGGATACGCAGTATTTT
CATRPADRADTQYF
>TRBJ2-2|NA|TRBV15|once
TGTGCCACCAGCAGAGAGAACGGGGAGCTGTTTTTT
CATSRENGELFF
>TRBJ1-1|NA|TRBV29-1|NA
TGCAGCGTTGAAGATGAGGGGGGGACTGAAGCTTTCTTT
CSVEDEGGTEAFF
>TRBJ2-7|NA|TRBV11-2|NA
TGTGCCAGCAGTCGAGGGGTTGGGGAGCAGTACTTC
CASSRGVGEQYF
>TRBJ1-5|TRBD1|TRBV27|NA
TGTGCCAGCAGTTTATCGTCGACAGGGAAGAATCAGCCCCAGCATTTT
CASSLSSTGKNQPQHF
>TRBJ2-2|NA|TRBV4-3|NA
TGCGCCAGCAGCCAAGATATACCAGGGATGAACACCGGGGAGCTGTTTTTT
CASSQDIPGMNTGELFF
>TRBJ2-5|NA|TRBV9|NA
TGTGCCAGCAGCGTAGGGGCAGAACAAGAGACCCAGTACTTC
CASSVGAEQETQYF
>TRBJ2-5|TRBD1|TRBV11-2|NA
TGTGCCAGCAGCCCGGACAGGGTCGTGGAGACCCAGTACTTC
CASSPDRVVETQYF
>TRBJ2-1|NA|TRBV2|NA
TGTGCCAGCAGTGAGGGGGCAGGGGTAACGAATGAGCAGTTCTTC
CASSEGAGVTNEQFF
>TRBJ2-7|TRBD1|TRBV4-2|NA
TGTGCCAGCAGACCTTTGGGACAGGGGGCCTACGAGCAGTACTTC
CASRPLGQGAYEQYF
>TRBJ2-7|NA|TRBV28|NA
TGTGCCAGCAGTTTATTGGGGGACGCACCGACCTACGAGCAGTACTTC
CASSLLGDAPTYEQYF
>TRBJ1-5|NA|TRBV28|NA
TGTGCCAGCAGTCTCTCCTCGGGGGCCCTCAATCAGCCCCAGCATTTT
CASSLSSGALNQPQHF
>TRBJ1-6|NA|TRBV7-2|NA
TGTGCCAGCAGCTTCAGGGGTCGGTCACCCCTCCACTTT
CASSFRGRSPLHF
>TRBJ1-5|TRBD1|TRBV28|NA
TGTGCCAGCAGCTCCTCAGGGGGCAATAACAATCAGCCCCAGCATTTT
CASSSSGGNNNQPQHF
>TRBJ2-1|NA|TRBV6-6|NA
TGTGCCAGCAGTTACCGACTAGAGTACAATGAGCAGTTCTTC
CASSYRLEYNEQFF
>TRBJ2-7|NA|TRBV2|NA
TGTGCCAGCAGGTTCAGGTCATCCTACGAGCAGTACTTC
CASRFRSSYEQYF
>TRBJ2-7|TRBD2|TRBV5-3|NA
TGTGCCAGAAGCTTGGCTGTCGGGACTAGCGGGAAGGCCCCTACGTCCTACGAGCAGTACTTC
CARSLAVGTSGKAPTSYEQYF
>TRBJ2-2|NA|TRBV4-2|once
TGTGCCAGCAGCCAAGATCAGCTTGGGACCGGGGAGCTGTTTTTT
CASSQDQLGTGELFF
>TRBJ1-1|TRBD1|TRBV4-1|NA
TGCGCCAGCAGCCCCCCTTGGCAGGGGGCTAAGAGCACTGAAGCTTTCTTT
CASSPPWQGAKSTEAFF
>TRBJ1-2|NA|TRBV3-1/TRBV3-2|NA
TGTGCCAGCAGCTCCAGGGTTTCTGGCTACACCTTC
CASSSRVSGYTF
>TRBJ2-7|TRBD1|TRBV19|NA
TGTGCCAGCAGAGAATCCACAGGGGCCTACGAGCAGTACTTC
CASRESTGAYEQYF
>TRBJ2-5|TRBD2|TRBV5-6|once
TGTGCCAGCAGTCATACACTAGCGGAGCTCCGGGAGACCCAGTACTTC
CASSHTLAELRETQYF
>TRBJ2-3|TRBD2|TRBV19|NA
TGTGCCAGTAGTCCGGGACTAGCGGGAGGGCCGTTGTATTTT
CASSPGLAGGPLYF
>TRBJ2-7|TRBD1|TRBV16|NA
TGTGCCAGCAGCCAATCCCCAGACAGGGATCTCACCTACGAGCAGTACTTC
CASSQSPDRDLTYEQYF
>TRBJ1-6|NA|TRBV7-2|NA
TGTGCCAGCAGCTTAGGGGTAGGGGACCGCAATTCACCCCTCCACTTT
CASSLGVGDRNSPLHF
>TRBJ2-2|NA|TRBV5-4|NA
TGTGCCAGCAGCTTGGACACGACGAACACCGGGGAGCTGTTTTTT
CASSLDTTNTGELFF
>TRBJ1-5|NA|TRBV30|NA
TGTGCCTGGGAGAGAGAGCAGGAAAATCAGCCCCAGCATTTT
CAWEREQENQPQHF
>TRBJ1-5|NA|TRBV11-2|NA
TGTGCCAGCAGCACCGACAGGTATCAGCCCCAGCATTTT
CASSTDRYQPQHF
>TRBJ2-1|NA|TRBV3-1/TRBV3-2|NA
TGTGCCAGCAGCCAAGACGGGGGGCGCCCCTACAATGAGCAGTTCTTC
CASSQDGGRPYNEQFF
>TRBJ2-7|NA|TRBV18|NA
TGTGCCAGCTCACCGGCCAGGGTCGCCGAGCAGTACTTC
CASSPARVAEQYF
>TRBJ2-1|TRBD2|TRBV7-2|once
TGTGCCAGCACCTACTTAGGCCTAGCGGGAAACAATGAGCAGTTCTTC
CASTYLGLAGNNEQFF
>TRBJ2-5|NA|TRBV6-4|NA
TGTGCCAGCAGTGACCCACTTCTCGGGGAAGAGACCCAGTACTTC
CASSDPLLGEETQYF
>TRBJ1-2|TRBD1|TRBV19|NA
TGTGCCAGTAGGTCTCGGGACAGGGGCTCCGGCTACACCTTC
CASRSRDRGSGYTF
>TRBJ2-1|TRBD2|TRBV5-5|NA
TGTGCCAGCAGCCCTCGACTCCCGGGACTAGCGGGAAGCTCCTACAATGAGCAGTTCTTC
CASSPRLPGLAGSSYNEQFF
>TRBJ2-7|NA|TRBV18|NA
TGTGCCAGCTCACCACCTCGTCGGGTGGGCGAGCAGTACTTC
CASSPPRRVGEQYF
>TRBJ2-7|NA|TRBV27|NA
TGTGCCAGCAGTTCCGCTAGAGCCCCCTACGAGCAGTACTTC
CASSSARAPYEQYF
>TRBJ2-3|TRBD2|TRBV28|NA
TGTGCCAGCAGGGATATAGCGGGAGTCGGGACAGATACGCAGTATTTT
CASRDIAGVGTDTQYF
>TRBJ2-7|TRBD2|TRBV10-3|NA
TGTGCCACCGGGACTAGCCTCTCCTACGAGCAGTACTTC
CATGTSLSYEQYF
>TRBJ2-1|TRBD2|TRBV28|NA
TGTGCCAGCACAACTAGCGGGGCACTTGAGCAGTTCTTC
CASTTSGALEQFF
>TRBJ2-1|TRBD1|TRBV7-3|NA
TGTGCCAGCAGCTTATTCGGGACAGGGATTGCACAAACCTACAATGAGCAGTTCTTC
CASSLFGTGIAQTYNEQFF
>TRBJ2-5|TRBD2|TRBV5-4|NA
TGTGCCAGCAGCTTGGCGGGGAGCGGGAGAAGAGAGACCCAGTACTTC
CASSLAGSGRRETQYF
>TRBJ1-3|NA|TRBV18|NA
TGTGCCAGCTCACCAAGTTGGGTTGGAAACACCATATATTTT
CASSPSWVGNTIYF
>TRBJ2-1|TRBD2|TRBV6-5|NA
TGTGCCAGCAGTTACTCGACTAGCGGGACTTACAATGAGCAGTTCTTC
CASSYSTSGTYNEQFF
>TRBJ2-1|NA|TRBV6-5|few
TGTGCCAGCAGTCAGATGGGACAAAATTACAATGAGCAGTTCTTC
CASSQMGQNYNEQFF
>TRBJ2-7|NA|TRBV30|NA
TGTGCCTGGGAGCTGGGCGCAGGCTCCTACGAGCAGTACTTC
CAWELGAGSYEQYF
>TRBJ2-2|NA|TRBV19|NA
TGTGCCAGTAGTGCCTCCGGGGAGCTGTTTTTT
CASSASGELFF
>TRBJ2-7|TRBD1|TRBV3-1/TRBV3-2|few
TGTGCCAGCAGCCAAACCGGGACAGGGAGGGCCGAGCAGTACTTC
CASSQTGTGRAEQYF
>TRBJ1-5|NA|TRBV29-1|NA
TGCAGCGTTGAAAGGAGGAGCGGACAGCCCCAGCATTTT
CSVERRSGQPQHF